This is a list of T cell receptor beta chains from one sample in a study of molecular identifiers for immune sequencing clone quantification. Using its own MiXCR run on the PCR reads, TCRdb lists one record per CDR3 protein. The table lists about 10,000 distinct CDR3 sequences, 20% to 25% of them singletons. Sample: naive CD8+ T cells from blood, with Jurkat cell RNA spiked in. These receptors were taken from a human donor in good health. Some libraries in this study had Jurkat cell RNA spiked in. The CDR3 runs from the conserved cysteine through the conserved F or W. The D gene is left open where the match is weak. The listing skips clone size in some rows; elsewhere it reads once, few, many or a size class.

d_gene,j_gene,abundance,v_gene,CDR3aa,CDR3nt
-,TRBJ2-7,medium-sized,TRBV29-1,CSVEARGHSYEQYF,TGCAGCGTTGAAGCTCGGGGCCACTCCTACGAGCAGTACTTC
-,TRBJ2-7,few,TRBV11-2,CASSLYEDEQYF,TGTGCCAGCAGCTTATACGAGGACGAGCAGTACTTC
-,TRBJ2-7,-,TRBV19,CASSPSETGVRAYEQYF,TGTGCCAGTAGTCCCAGCGAAACCGGAGTCAGAGCCTACGAGCAGTACTTC
-,TRBJ2-3,medium-sized,TRBV27,CASSFGGSTDTQYF,TGTGCCAGCAGTTTCGGTGGCAGCACAGATACGCAGTATTTT
-,TRBJ2-2,many,TRBV4-3,CASSQDYDRYTGELFF,TGCGCCAGCAGCCAAGATTACGATCGCTACACCGGGGAGCTGTTTTTT
-,TRBJ2-3,medium-sized,TRBV7-6,CASSLVVGSTDTQYF,TGTGCCAGCAGCTTAGTCGTTGGAAGCACAGATACGCAGTATTTT
TRBD2,TRBJ2-3,medium-sized,TRBV5-6,CASSLGIGGGLTDTQYF,TGTGCCAGCAGCTTGGGTATCGGCGGGGGGCTCACAGATACGCAGTATTTT
-,TRBJ2-7,-,TRBV4-3,CARRRGGPGLRAQSF,TGCGCCCGCCGCCGTGGGGGGCCTGGGCTTCGCGCGCAGTCCTTC
-,TRBJ1-1,few,TRBV13,CASSQALVVMPEASF,TGTGCCAGCAGCCAGGCTTTGGTAGTTATGCCTGAAGCTTCCTTT
-,TRBJ2-1,medium-sized,TRBV19,CASSIVSPAIYNEQFF,TGTGCCAGTAGTATTGTGTCCCCAGCGATCTACAATGAGCAGTTCTTC
TRBD2,TRBJ2-3,-,TRBV29-1,CSVAGGLAGGAVWPDTPYF,TGCAGCGTTGCGGGGGGGCTAGCGGGAGGAGCCGTATGGCCAGATACGCCGTATTTT
TRBD1,TRBJ2-1,many,TRBV6-2/TRBV6-3,CASSAWTGPKSYNEQFF,TGTGCCAGCAGTGCCTGGACAGGGCCAAAAAGTTACAATGAGCAGTTCTTC
-,TRBJ1-6,many,TRBV27,CASSFLSHGGSPLHF,TGTGCCAGCAGTTTCCTCAGCCACGGGGGTTCACCCCTCCACTTT
TRBD2,TRBJ2-7,-,TRBV6-2/TRBV6-3,CASSYRAGYEQYF,TGTGCCAGCAGTTACCGAGCGGGATACGAGCAGTACTTC
-,TRBJ2-5,medium-sized,TRBV14,CASSQDLPGAQETQYF,TGTGCCAGCAGCCAAGATCTCCCAGGGGCACAAGAGACCCAGTACTTC
TRBD1,TRBJ2-7,many,TRBV12-3/TRBV12-4,CASRGQGYEQYF,TGTGCCAGCAGGGGACAGGGATACGAGCAGTACTTC
TRBD2,TRBJ2-2,-,TRBV7-6,CASSLALTSGANTGELFF,TGTGCCAGCAGCTTAGCGCTAACTAGCGGGGCGAACACCGGGGAGCTGTTTTTT
-,TRBJ2-7,many,TRBV4-1,CASSQGTGYEQYF,TGCGCCAGCAGCCAAGGTACAGGTTACGAGCAGTACTTC